This T cell receptor (beta chain) was found in a study of response to subunit inactivated influenza vaccine. Germline loops: CDR1 SQVTM, CDR2 ANQGSEA. Between the trimmed V and J ends, which lost 7 bases and 2 bases, there was a span of 18 bases. The CDR3 spans 14 residues. TCRdb reprocessed the RT-PCR reads with MiXCR, giving one entry per CDR3 protein. Of approximately 520,000 distinct CDR3 sequences in the sample, approximately 17% are singletons; the top ten hold 3%. The receptor's source is a man aged 50-75 years who received an inactivated influenza vaccine. The chain is built from TRBV29-1 and TRBJ2-7, with D possibly being TRBD2 (6 bases). Sequenced here: CD4+ T cells sorted from PBMCs, sampled around 2 years after vaccination. As DNA, the CDR3 is TGCAGCGCCTCCACCGGCGGGGCCCCCTACGAGCAGTACTTC. Protein sequence: CSASTGGAPYEQYF.